This entry concerns a single TCR beta chain. The sample comes from a study of blood T cell repertoires in COVID-19. Background on the study: T cells, B-cell-depleted T cells, or PBMCs provided the cDNA or gDNA that served as material.

The CDR3 is made up of 13 amino acids. Germline CDR1 and CDR2: SGHRS and YFSETQ. The junction had 5 bases not matched to a gene; V was cut back by 4 bases and J by 5 bases. Measured with immunoSEQ multiplex PCR; TCRdb has only the in-frame clones, and not every one. Among tens of thousands of clones listed, around 81% were seen once. Sequencing used peripheral blood. This clonotype was sampled from a man older than 75 with acute or convalescent COVID-19. The chain employs TRBV5-1 and TRBJ2-5, with 7 bases lining up with TRBD1. In nucleotides, the CDR3 is TGCGCCAGCAGCATAGGGGGCGGTGAGACCCAGTACTTC. This translates into CASSIGGGETQYF.